The 9 T cell receptor beta chains below come from one sample, sequenced in a study of shared clonotypes between healthy human individuals. Measured with immunoSEQ multiplex PCR; TCRdb has only the in-frame clones, and not every one. The table records 400,000 to 600,000 clones, 70% to 80% of them present only once. Sequenced input: PBMCs. These receptors were taken from a woman aged 40 to 55 in good health. Some clones in this sample may be carry-over from other donors' samples.

The chain recombines TRBV6-1 with TRBJ1-1; D is ambiguous. V was cut by 2 bases and J by 4 bases, with 8 bases left in between. Germline V lookup: CDR1 MNHNS, CDR2 SASEGT. This CDR3 contains 13 residues. CDR3 residues: CASSENWSTEAFF. The CDR3 nucleotides read TGTGCCAGCAGTGAAAATTGGAGCACTGAAGCTTTCTTT.

A few counts support this clone. This chain connects TRBV9 to TRBJ1-2; the match to TRBD1 covers 11 bases. The CDR3 contains 17 residues. V shed 4 bases and J 7 bases; nucleotides not matched to a gene: 15. CDR1 and CDR2 from the germline V gene are SGDLS and YYNGEE. The CDR3 DNA sequence: TGTGCCAGCAGCCCACCCCGGGACAGGGGGGCTTTGGGTGGCTACACCTTC. Translating gives CASSPPRDRGALGGYTF.

The chain joins TRBV19 to TRBJ2-2; TRBD1 might be the D (6 bases). The CDR3 has 14 amino acids. CDR1 and CDR2 from the germline V gene are LNHDA and SQIVND (reference sequence). V was pared by 4 bases and J by 7 bases, with 13 bases between. The CDR3 loop is CASSRQEWGGELFF. The CDR3 region has the DNA TGTGCCAGTAGTAGACAGGAGTGGGGCGGGGAGCTGTTTTTT.

This chain joins TRBV7-2 and TRBJ1-1; 10 bases align to TRBD1. The CDR3 is 17 amino acids. With V trimmed by 3 bases and J by 5 bases, 12 bases remained unmatched. The V gene's germline CDR1 is SGHTA and CDR2 FQGNSA. The CDR3 protein is CASSLFRQGAGRTEAFF. CDR3 nucleotides: TGTGCCAGCAGCTTGTTTCGACAGGGGGCGGGTCGTACTGAAGCTTTCTTT.

V usage is TRBV30 and J usage is TRBJ1-5; no firm D call. The V gene lost 1 base and the J gene lost 6 bases, with 13 bases spanning the gap. This CDR3 comprises 14 residues. Germline CDR1 is GTSNPN and CDR2 is SVGIG (reference sequence). DNA of the CDR3: TGTGCCTGGAGTGGAGCGGGGTATGTTCAGCCCCAGCATTTT. This gives the protein CAWSGAGYVQPQHF.

The chain employs TRBV18 and TRBJ1-2, with D possibly TRBD1 on 6 matching bases. The CDR3 has 16 residues. Germline CDR1 and CDR2: KGHSH and LQKENI. The V and J ends lost 1 base and 6 bases respectively, with 18 bases between them. DNA for the CDR3: TGTGCCAGCTCACCACGACCAACACAGGGTCGGCATGGCTACACCTTC. Residues: CASSPRPTQGRHGYTF.

This clone was counted many times. Within the sample, other DNA sequences also encode this same CDR3. The gene calls are TRBV7-2 and TRBJ1-2; no clear D. With 1 base removed from V and 5 bases from J, the gap between germline ends came to 5 bases. The CDR3 length is 12 residues. Germline CDR1 and CDR2: SGHTA and FQGNSA. The CDR3 loop is CASSLVGYGYTF. The CDR3 bases are TGTGCCAGCAGCTTAGTGGGGTATGGCTACACCTTC. Full variable domain (missing parts from reference TRBV7-2 and TRBJ1-2): GAGVSQSPSNKVTEKGKDVELRCDPISGHTALYWYRQSLGQGLEFLIYFQGNSAPDKSGLPSDRFSAERTGGSVSTLTIQRTQQEDSAVYLCASSLVGYGYTFGSGTRLTVV.

The V and J genes are TRBV9 and TRBJ2-7, with TRBD2 identical over 7 bases. CDR3 size: 16 residues. J was trimmed by 4 bases and V by 0 bases; bases with no gene match: 10. Germline-derived CDR1 and CDR2 are SGDLS and YYNGEE. The CDR3: CASSVAPSGPSYEQYF. The CDR3 region has the DNA TGTGCCAGCAGCGTAGCGCCTAGCGGCCCATCGTACGAGCAGTACTTC.

A few counts support this clone. V usage is TRBV4-1 and J usage is TRBJ1-5; D might be TRBD1 (5 bases). Germline V lookup: CDR1 MGHRA, CDR2 YSYEKL. The CDR3 length is 16 residues. Trimming cost V 0 bases and J 1 base, with 10 bases left between them. DNA of the CDR3: TGCGCCAGCAGCCAAGACCCAGGGCGGAGCAATCAGCCCCAGCATTTT. As protein: CASSQDPGRSNQPQHF.